These 19 T cell receptor beta chains were sequenced from one sample in a study of a mutant IDH1 vaccine in newly diagnosed glioma. Documented time point: week 23, last vaccination. The study gave 300 ug of mutant IDH1 20-mer peptide per vaccine dose, with topical imiquimod. These TCRs' antigens remain unknown. Only in-frame clones appear in the TCRdb table, and some are missing; sequencing was by immunoSEQ multiplex PCR. The sample consists of over 35,000 clones, roughly 84% of them appearing once. This sample comprised PBMCs, obtained from a glioma patient whose treatment included an IDH1 peptide vaccine. The receptor set was obtained from a woman aged 18 to 35 with glioma. Some clones in this sample may be carry-over from other donors' samples.

The chain joins TRBV6-1 to TRBJ2-7, with a weak D call TRBD1 (6 bases). Trimming shortened V by 3 bases and J by 2 bases, and 11 bases separated the two germline ends. The CDR3 is 14 residues long. CDR1 MNHNS and CDR2 SASEGT come from the germline V gene. CDR3 in amino acids: CASSDFRGPYEQYF. The CDR3 nucleotides are TGTGCCAGCAGTGATTTCAGGGGACCCTACGAGCAGTACTTC.

This sequence joins TRBV6-1 and TRBJ1-5; 11 bases match TRBD1. Germline V gives CDR1 MNHNS, CDR2 SASEGT. CDR3 length: 15 residues. J gave up 7 bases and V 3 bases, and 5 bases lay outside the gene matches. CDR3 in amino acids: CASSDGGTGGQPQHF. Here the CDR3 DNA reads TGTGCCAGCAGTGATGGGGGGACAGGGGGACAGCCCCAGCATTTT.

For the CDR3, the DNA is TGTGCCAGCAGCTTAGATAACTATGGCTACACCTTC. It specifies CASSLDNYGYTF. The chain couples TRBV7-2 to TRBJ1-2, with D uncertain. CDR3 length: 12 amino acids. In germline, CDR1 is SGHTA, CDR2 FQGNSA. V lost 1 base and J lost 1, with 1 base in between.

This clone was picked up one time. The CDR3 DNA sequence: TGCGCCAGCAGCCCGTCGCTCACCGGGGAGCTGTTTTTT. It codes for CASSPSLTGELFF. The chain joins TRBV4-1 to TRBJ2-2; no clear D. The ends were cut back, 4 bases at V and 4 bases at J, with 7 bases in the middle. The CDR3 sequence is 13 residues long. Germline V gene data show CDR1 as MGHRA and CDR2 as YSYEKL.

The V gene is TRBV5-5, the J gene TRBJ1-4, with TRBD1 matching over 7 bases. CDR1 SGHKS and CDR2 YYEKEE come from the germline V gene (reference sequence). Germline trimming cut 2 bases from V and 6 bases from J; bases unmatched to any gene: 1. CDR3 length: 13 amino acids. The CDR3 loop is CASSLDRDEKLFF. CDR3 nucleotides: TGTGCCAGCAGCTTAGACAGGGATGAAAAACTGTTTTTT.

This sequence joins TRBV29-1 and TRBJ1-2; 7 bases fit TRBD1. Losses at the gene ends were 4 bases for V and 7 bases for J; bases not matched to a gene: 9. The CDR3 runs 13 residues. Germline values: CDR1 SQVTM, CDR2 ANQGSEA. The DNA for the CDR3 is TGCAGCGTTGCTAACGACAGGGTACCTGGCTACACCTTC. Amino acid sequence: CSVANDRVPGYTF. The full variable domain, in which reference TRBV29-1 and TRBJ1-2 provide the parts outside the CDR3, is SAVISQKPSRDICQRGTSLTIQCQVDSQVTMMFWYRQQPGQSLTLIATANQGSEATYESGFVIDKFPISRPNLTFSTLTVSNMSPEDSSIYLCSVANDRVPGYTFGSGTRLTVV.

This clone was seen only a few times. The chain employs TRBV28 and TRBJ1-2; D not resolved. Deletions cut 2 bases from V and 3 bases from J, with 4 bases between. In germline, CDR1 is MDHEN, CDR2 SYDVKM. The CDR3 has 12 residues. The CDR3 nucleotides read TGTGCCAGCAGTTTAAGCTACTATGGCTACACCTTC. Translation: CASSLSYYGYTF.

This sequence joins TRBV5-6 and TRBJ1-5; possibly TRBD1 for D (6 bases). CDR3 length: 14 residues. Between the trimmed V and J ends, which lost 6 bases and 9 bases, there was a span of 19 bases. The V gene's germline CDR1 is SGHDT and CDR2 YYEEEE. This chain's CDR3 is CASTLRGAVRPQHF. The DNA of the CDR3 is TGTGCCAGCACCCTGAGGGGGGCGGTTCGGCCCCAGCATTTT.

This chain joins TRBV10-3 and TRBJ2-6; D might be TRBD2 (6 bases). This CDR3 region has 15 residues. V shed 7 bases and J shed 0 bases, with 10 bases lying between them. The germline CDR1 and CDR2 sequences are ENHRY and SYGVKD. The CDR3 spells CAITRGLSGANVLTF. The DNA for the CDR3 is TGTGCCATCACGCGGGGTCTCTCTGGGGCCAACGTCCTGACTTTC.

V and J are TRBV29-1 and TRBJ1-5; D is ambiguous. The V and J ends lost 6 bases and 4 bases respectively, with 16 bases between them. Germline CDR1 and CDR2: SQVTM and ANQGSEA. This CDR3 contains 14 residues. CDR3 in DNA: TGCAGCGTAATGGGCGGGCAGGAGAATCAGCCCCAGCATTTT. This gives the protein CSVMGGQENQPQHF.

The chain uses TRBV19 and TRBJ1-5; a weak D match, TRBD1 (5 bases). The CDR3 has 17 amino acids. Germline CDR1 reads LNHDA; CDR2 reads SQIVND (reference sequence). Trimming shortened V by 5 bases and J by 1 base, and 18 bases separated the two germline ends. The CDR3 nucleotides are TGTGCCAGTAGTGGATGGGGCCTGAGGGGAAGCAATCAGCCCCAGCATTTT. Its protein is CASSGWGLRGSNQPQHF.

The chain carries TRBV5-4 and TRBJ1-4; 7 bases agree with TRBD1. Germline-derived CDR1 and CDR2 are SGHNT and YYREEE (reference sequence). With 4 bases clipped from V and 8 bases from J, the junction kept 5 bases outside the gene matches. This CDR3 region has 13 residues. As DNA, the CDR3 is TGTGCCAGCAGCCCCGGGACAGCCGAAAAACTGTTTTTT. Amino acids: CASSPGTAEKLFF.

The J gene is TRBJ1-3, the V gene TRBV5-1, with a weak D call TRBD1 (6 bases). The CDR3 contains 17 residues. V dropped 4 bases and J dropped 0 bases, with 17 bases sitting between them. CDR1 SGHRS and CDR2 YFSETQ come from the germline V gene. The CDR3 region is CASSLETGLISGNTIYF. CDR3 DNA: TGCGCCAGCAGCCTGGAGACAGGCCTAATCTCTGGAAACACCATATATTTT. Complete variable domain (other parts from reference TRBV5-1 and TRBJ1-3): KAGVTQTPRYLIKTRGQQVTLSCSPISGHRSVSWYQQTPGQGLQFLFEYFSETQRNKGNFPGRFSGRQFSNSRSEMNVSTLELGDSALYLCASSLETGLISGNTIYFGEGSWLTVV.

The rearrangement uses TRBV9 and TRBJ2-7, with D perhaps TRBD2 (7 bases). The CDR3 spans 16 residues. With 0 bases removed from V and 1 base from J, the gap between germline ends came to 14 bases. The germline V gene encodes CDR1 SGDLS and CDR2 YYNGEE. The CDR3 region is CASSVGRGLASYEQYF. In DNA, the CDR3 is TGTGCCAGCAGCGTAGGGCGGGGGCTTGCATCCTACGAGCAGTACTTC. Based on the CDR3 plus reference TRBV9 and TRBJ2-7, the full variable domain is DSGVTQTPKHLITATGQRVTLRCSPRSGDLSVYWYQQSLDQGLQFLIQYYNGEERAKGNILERFSAQQFPDLHSELNLSSLELGDSALYFCASSVGRGLASYEQYFGPGTRLTVT.

CDR3 nucleotides: TGTGCCAGTAGTTTGGACAGGGGGCCTTACGAGCAGTACTTC. Its protein product is CASSLDRGPYEQYF. J is TRBJ2-7 and V is TRBV19; 11 positions agree with TRBD1. V gave up 5 bases and J gave up 4 bases; unmatched junction bases: 4. In germline, CDR1 is LNHDA, CDR2 SQIVND (reference sequence). The CDR3 is 14 residues long.

The chain uses TRBV5-4 and TRBJ2-5; the D gene is possibly TRBD2 (8 bases). The CDR3 loop spans 16 amino acids. V lost 0 bases and J 4 bases, leaving 16 bases between the germline ends. Germline CDR1 reads SGHNT; CDR2 reads YYREEE (reference sequence). CDR3 nucleotides: TGTGCCAGCAGCTTGGATTTAGCGGGACAGCGAGAGACCCAGTACTTC. This gives the protein CASSLDLAGQRETQYF.

This clone has only one observation. The chain employs TRBV5-6 and TRBJ2-7; 10 bases are shared with TRBD1. Trimming at V came to 5 bases and at J to 1 base, leaving 3 bases not matched to a gene. This CDR3 has 14 residues. The germline CDR1 and CDR2 sequences are SGHDT and YYEEEE. The CDR3 loop is CASRPGQGSYEQYF. The CDR3 DNA sequence: TGTGCCAGCAGGCCGGGACAGGGGTCCTACGAGCAGTACTTC. The whole variable domain, filled in from reference TRBV5-6 and TRBJ2-7, reads DAGVTQSPTHLIKTRGQQVTLRCSPKSGHDTVSWYQQALGQGPQFIFQYYEEEERQRGNFPDRFSGHQFPNYSSELNVNALLLGDSALYLCASRPGQGSYEQYFGPGTRLTVT.

The V call is TRBV7-9, the J call TRBJ1-1; D gene unclear. Trimming removed 5 bases at V and 7 bases at J, with 14 bases between. The CDR3 consists of 13 residues. Germline V gene sequence: CDR1 SEHNR, CDR2 FQNEAQ (reference sequence). The CDR3 sequence is CASSDQLRDEAFF. CDR3 nucleotide sequence: TGTGCCAGCAGCGACCAGTTGAGGGATGAAGCTTTCTTT.

V gene TRBV14 combines with J gene TRBJ2-2, with unresolved D. The CDR3 has 15 residues. Trimming removed 4 bases at V and 5 bases at J, with 14 bases between. Per the germline V gene, CDR1 is SGHDN and CDR2 is FVKESK. The CDR3 protein is CASSPQQIFTGELFF. In DNA, the CDR3 is TGTGCCAGCAGCCCCCAACAGATCTTTACCGGGGAGCTGTTTTTT.